This record looks at one TCR beta chain sequence and its context. These data originate in a study of OX40 agonist ivuxolimab in advanced cancers. The CDR3 totals 16 residues. Losses at the gene ends were 5 bases for V and 4 bases for J; bases not matched to a gene: 5. Looked up from germline, CDR1 is MRHNA and CDR2 is SNTAGT. Clones were sequenced by immunoSEQ multiplex PCR, and TCRdb holds only the in-frame ones, with some missing. The table has more than 95,000 clones, 91% seen once. V gene TRBV6-4 combines with J gene TRBJ2-6, with TRBD1 identical over 10 bases. The receptor was derived from an adult with an advanced solid tumor such as melanoma, head and neck, liver or kidney cancer. The material sequenced was CD4+ or CD8+ T cells sorted from blood, taken in a trial of the OX40 agonist ivuxolimab. The CDR3 protein is CASSPGQGMGANVLTF. In nucleotides, the CDR3 is TGTGCCAGCAGTCCGGGACAGGGGATGGGGGCCAACGTCCTGACTTTC.